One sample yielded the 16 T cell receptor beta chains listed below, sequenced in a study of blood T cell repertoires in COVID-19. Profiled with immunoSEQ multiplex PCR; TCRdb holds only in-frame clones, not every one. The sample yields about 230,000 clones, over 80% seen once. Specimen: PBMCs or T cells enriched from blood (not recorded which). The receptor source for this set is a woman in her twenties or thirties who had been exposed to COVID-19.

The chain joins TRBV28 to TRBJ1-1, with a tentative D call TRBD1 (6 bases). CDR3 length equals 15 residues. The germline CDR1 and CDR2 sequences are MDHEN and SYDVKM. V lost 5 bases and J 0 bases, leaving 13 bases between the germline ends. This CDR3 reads CASSIKQGVNTEAFF. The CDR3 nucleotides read TGTGCCAGCAGTATAAAACAGGGAGTGAACACTGAAGCTTTCTTT.

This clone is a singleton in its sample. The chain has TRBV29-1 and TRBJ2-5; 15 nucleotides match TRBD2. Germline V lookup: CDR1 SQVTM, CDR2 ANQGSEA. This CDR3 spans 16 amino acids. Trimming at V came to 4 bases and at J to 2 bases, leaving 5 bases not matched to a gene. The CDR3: CSVGTSGRVRQETQYF. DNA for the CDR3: TGCAGCGTTGGGACTAGCGGGAGGGTTCGGCAAGAGACCCAGTACTTC.

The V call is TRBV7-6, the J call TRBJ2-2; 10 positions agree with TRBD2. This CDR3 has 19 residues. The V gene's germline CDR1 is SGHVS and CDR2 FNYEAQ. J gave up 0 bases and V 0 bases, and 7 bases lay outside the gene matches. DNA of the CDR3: TGTGCCAGCAGCTTAGCCGTACTAGCGGGAAACGCGAACACCGGGGAGCTGTTTTTT. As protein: CASSLAVLAGNANTGELFF.

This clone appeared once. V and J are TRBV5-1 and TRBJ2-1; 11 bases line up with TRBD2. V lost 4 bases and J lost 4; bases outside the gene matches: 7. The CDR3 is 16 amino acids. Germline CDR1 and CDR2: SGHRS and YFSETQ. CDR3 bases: TGCGCCAGCAGCCTCACTAGCGGGAGTAGATACAATGAGCAGTTCTTC. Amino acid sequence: CASSLTSGSRYNEQFF.

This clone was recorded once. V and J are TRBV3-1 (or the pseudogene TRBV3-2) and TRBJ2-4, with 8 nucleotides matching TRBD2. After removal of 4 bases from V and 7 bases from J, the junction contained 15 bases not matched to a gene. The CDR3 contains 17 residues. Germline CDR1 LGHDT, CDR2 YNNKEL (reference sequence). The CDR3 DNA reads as TGTGCCAGCAGCCCCCAGGCTAGCGGGCCTGGAGGGAACATTCAGTACTTC. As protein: CASSPQASGPGGNIQYF.

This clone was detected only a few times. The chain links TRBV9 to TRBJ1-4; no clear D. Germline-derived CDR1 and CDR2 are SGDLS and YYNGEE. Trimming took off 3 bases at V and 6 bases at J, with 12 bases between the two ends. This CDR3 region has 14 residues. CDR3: CASSAFQVDEKLFF. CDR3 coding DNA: TGTGCCAGCAGCGCCTTCCAGGTCGATGAAAAACTGTTTTTT.

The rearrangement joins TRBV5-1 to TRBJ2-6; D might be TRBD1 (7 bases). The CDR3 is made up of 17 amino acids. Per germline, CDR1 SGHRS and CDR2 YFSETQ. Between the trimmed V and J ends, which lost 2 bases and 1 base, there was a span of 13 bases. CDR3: CASSFQGGRSGANVLTF. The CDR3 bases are TGCGCCAGCAGCTTCCAGGGGGGAAGGTCTGGGGCCAACGTCCTGACTTTC. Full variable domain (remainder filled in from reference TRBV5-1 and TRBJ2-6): KAGVTQTPRYLIKTRGQQVTLSCSPISGHRSVSWYQQTPGQGLQFLFEYFSETQRNKGNFPGRFSGRQFSNSRSEMNVSTLELGDSALYLCASSFQGGRSGANVLTFGAGSRLTVL.

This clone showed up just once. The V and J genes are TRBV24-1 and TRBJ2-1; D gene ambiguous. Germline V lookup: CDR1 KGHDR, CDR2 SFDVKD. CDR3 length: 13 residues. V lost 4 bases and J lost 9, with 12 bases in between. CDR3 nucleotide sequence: TGTGCCACCAGTGACCAGAATAACATTGAGCAGTTCTTC. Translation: CATSDQNNIEQFF.

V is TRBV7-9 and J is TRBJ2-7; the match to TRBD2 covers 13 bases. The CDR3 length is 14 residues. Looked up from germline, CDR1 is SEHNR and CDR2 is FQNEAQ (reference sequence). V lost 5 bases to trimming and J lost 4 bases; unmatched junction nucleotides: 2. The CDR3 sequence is CASSQTSGRYEQYF. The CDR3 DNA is TGTGCCAGCAGCCAGACTAGCGGGAGGTACGAGCAGTACTTC.

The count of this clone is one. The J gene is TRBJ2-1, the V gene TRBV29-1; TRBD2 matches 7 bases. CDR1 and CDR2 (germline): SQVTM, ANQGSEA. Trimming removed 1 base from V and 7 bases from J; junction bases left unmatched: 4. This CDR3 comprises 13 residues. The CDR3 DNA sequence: TGCAGCGTTGAAGGCCTGGGAGGGAATGAGCAGTTCTTC. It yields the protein CSVEGLGGNEQFF.

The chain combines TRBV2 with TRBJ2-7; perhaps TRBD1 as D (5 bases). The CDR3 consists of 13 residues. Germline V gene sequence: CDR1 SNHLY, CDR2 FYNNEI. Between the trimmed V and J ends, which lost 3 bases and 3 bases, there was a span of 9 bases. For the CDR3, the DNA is TGTGCCAGCAGTGAGTACAGGCTCTACGAGCAGTACTTC. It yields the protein CASSEYRLYEQYF.

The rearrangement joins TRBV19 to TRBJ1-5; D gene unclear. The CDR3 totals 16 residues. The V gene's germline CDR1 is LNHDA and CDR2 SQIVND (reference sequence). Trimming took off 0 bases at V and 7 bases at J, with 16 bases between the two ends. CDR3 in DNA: TGTGCCAGTAGTATAGATCGCAACACCCCGGGGCAGCCCCAGCATTTT. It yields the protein CASSIDRNTPGQPQHF.

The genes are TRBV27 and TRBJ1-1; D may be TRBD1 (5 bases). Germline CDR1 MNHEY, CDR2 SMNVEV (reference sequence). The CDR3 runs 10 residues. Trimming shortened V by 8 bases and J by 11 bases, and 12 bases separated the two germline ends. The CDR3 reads CASGALEAFF. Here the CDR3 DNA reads TGTGCCAGCGGGGCCCTCGAGGCTTTCTTT.

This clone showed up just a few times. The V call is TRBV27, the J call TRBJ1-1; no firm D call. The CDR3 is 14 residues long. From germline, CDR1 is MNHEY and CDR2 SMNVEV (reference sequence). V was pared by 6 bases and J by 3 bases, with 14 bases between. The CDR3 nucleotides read TGTGCCAGCAGGACTCGGGTCGACGACACTGAAGCTTTCTTT. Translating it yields CASRTRVDDTEAFF.

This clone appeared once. The CDR3 reads CASSPITGKRSTEAFF. The CDR3, as DNA: TGTGCCAGCAGCCCAATCACCGGGAAGAGGAGCACTGAAGCTTTCTTT. The chain uses TRBV11-2 and TRBJ1-1; no clear D gene. The length of the CDR3 is 16 residues. The germline V gene has CDR1 SGHAT and CDR2 FQNNGV. Trimming removed 5 bases from V and 4 bases from J, with 20 bases in between.

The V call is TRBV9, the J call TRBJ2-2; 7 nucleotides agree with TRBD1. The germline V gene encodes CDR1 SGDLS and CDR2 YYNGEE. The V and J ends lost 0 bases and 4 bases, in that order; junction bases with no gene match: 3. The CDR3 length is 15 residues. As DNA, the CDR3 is TGTGCCAGCAGCGTAGCTTCAGGGGGCACCGGGGAGCTGTTTTTT. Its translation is CASSVASGGTGELFF.